A selection of T cell receptor beta chains follows, all from one sample in a study of Graves' ophthalmopathy and Graves' hyperthyroidism. TCRdb re-called the multiplex PCR reads through MiXCR, storing one row per CDR3 protein. The sample has about 370,000 distinct CDR3 sequences, approximately 16% seen once. Sequencing was done on a sample of peripheral blood. The receptors derive from a woman aged 18-29 years with Graves' ophthalmopathy. CDR3s include the opening cysteine and the closing phenylalanine or tryptophan. A D gene is named only where the DNA matches it firmly. Not every row has a clone size; where given, it reads once, few, many or a size class.

many	TRBD1	TRBJ1-2	15	TRBV24-1	CATSDRRTGVDGYTF	TGTGCCACCAGTGATCGTCGGACAGGGGTGGATGGCTACACCTTC
many	TRBD1	TRBJ2-7	14	TRBV5-1	CASSLNRGSYEQYF	TGCGCCAGCAGCTTGAACAGGGGAAGCTACGAGCAGTACTTC
many	.	TRBJ2-5	13	TRBV6-1	CASSAQVESTQYF	TGTGCCAGCAGTGCTCAGGTTGAGTCGACCCAGTACTTC
many	.	TRBJ2-7	12	TRBV11-2	CASSQIRAEQYF	TGTGCCAGCAGCCAGATCCGGGCAGAGCAGTACTTC
many	.	TRBJ2-5	14	TRBV30	CAWIPGEIQETQYF	TGTGCCTGGATCCCCGGGGAAATCCAAGAGACCCAGTACTTC
.	TRBD2	TRBJ2-5	15	TRBV6-1	CASSGMASGQETQYF	TGTGCCAGCAGTGGAATGGCTAGCGGACAAGAGACCCAGTACTTC
many	.	TRBJ1-6	14	TRBV20-1	CSARPAMGDSPLHF	TGCAGTGCTAGACCCGCCATGGGGGATTCACCCCTCCACTTT
many	TRBD2	TRBJ2-7	17	TRBV4-2	CASSLNALAGMSYEQYF	TGTGCCAGCAGCCTAAATGCACTAGCGGGGATGTCCTACGAGCAGTACTTC
many	.	TRBJ1-1	15	TRBV27	CASSTPGPANTEAFF	TGTGCCAGCAGTACGCCCGGGCCTGCGAACACTGAAGCTTTCTTT
many	TRBD1	TRBJ1-1	14	TRBV28	CASRPPGQISEAFF	TGTGCCAGCAGGCCGCCGGGACAGATTTCAGAAGCTTTCTTT
many	.	TRBJ2-5	16	TRBV2	CASTPSRVPAQETQYF	TGTGCCAGCACCCCTTCCAGGGTACCCGCCCAAGAGACCCAGTACTTC
many	TRBD1	TRBJ2-7	14	TRBV28	CASSPIDRVHEQYF	TGTGCCAGCAGTCCTATAGACAGGGTCCACGAGCAGTACTTC
many	TRBD2	TRBJ2-2	19	TRBV27	CASSLSPRRAGTNTGELFF	TGTGCCAGCAGTTTATCTCCCCGGAGAGCGGGGACGAACACCGGGGAGCTGTTTTTT
many	TRBD2	TRBJ2-7	14	TRBV10-3	CAISQGLAWVEQYF	TGTGCCATCAGTCAGGGACTAGCGTGGGTCGAGCAGTACTTC
many	.	TRBJ1-1	14	TRBV6-5	CASSYGGVDTEAFF	TGTGCCAGCAGTTACGGTGGGGTAGACACTGAAGCTTTCTTT
many	TRBD2	TRBJ2-2	14	TRBV6-1	CASRSLLAVGELFF	TGTGCCAGCCGCTCACTTCTAGCGGTTGGGGAGCTGTTTTTT
many	.	TRBJ2-7	15	TRBV27	CASSLSGAHVREQYF	TGTGCCAGCAGTCTCTCCGGGGCCCACGTACGTGAGCAGTACTTC
.	TRBD1	TRBJ2-7	16	TRBV6-5	CASSYPPGTGSYEQYF	TGTGCCAGCAGTTACCCCCCCGGGACAGGGTCCTACGAGCAGTACTTC
.	.	TRBJ1-2	15	TRBV28	CASSKTGHANYGYTF	TGTGCCAGCAGCAAGACGGGACATGCTAACTATGGCTACACCTTC
many	TRBD2	TRBJ2-5	12	TRBV29-1	CSVQAGGETQYF	TGCAGCGTCCAAGCGGGAGGGGAGACCCAGTACTTC
many	.	TRBJ1-1	13	TRBV7-9	CASSLTSDTEAFF	TGTGCCAGCAGCTTAACATCGGACACTGAAGCTTTCTTT
.	TRBD1	TRBJ1-5	18	TRBV28	CASRRTSRWGQGGQPQHF	TGTGCCAGCAGACGCACTTCTAGATGGGGACAGGGGGGTCAGCCCCAGCATTTT
few	TRBD1	TRBJ1-2	15	TRBV12-3/TRBV12-4	CASSTYRGRGGGYTF	TGTGCCAGCAGTACTTACAGGGGAAGGGGAGGTGGCTACACCTTC
.	.	TRBJ2-2	14	TRBV5-1	CASSLTSFTGELFF	TGCGCCAGCAGCTTGACTAGCTTCACCGGGGAGCTGTTTTTT
many	.	TRBJ1-1	16	TRBV5-8	CASSYTAGTVNTEAFF	TGTGCCAGCAGCTACACTGCGGGGACGGTGAACACTGAAGCTTTCTTT
.	TRBD1	TRBJ1-5	14	TRBV6-2/TRBV6-3	CASRTGMRNQPQHF	TGTGCCAGCAGGACAGGGATGCGCAATCAGCCCCAGCATTTT
many	.	TRBJ1-1	15	TRBV19	CASSPDAWGNTEAFF	TGTGCCAGTAGCCCCGATGCGTGGGGGAACACTGAAGCTTTCTTT
many	.	TRBJ2-2	15	TRBV6-2/TRBV6-3	CASSLGTPNTGELFF	TGTGCCAGCAGCCTCGGGACCCCGAACACCGGGGAGCTGTTTTTT
many	.	TRBJ2-7	14	TRBV6-2/TRBV6-3	CASREPGLYFEQYF	TGTGCCAGCAGAGAACCGGGACTCTACTTCGAGCAGTACTTC
many	.	TRBJ2-2	17	TRBV28	CASSSPGASTNTGELFF	TGTGCCAGCAGTTCCCCCGGGGCCTCCACGAACACCGGGGAGCTGTTTTTT
many	TRBD1	TRBJ1-6	15	TRBV12-3/TRBV12-4	CASSLTGTNNSPLHF	TGTGCCAGCAGTTTGACAGGGACGAATAATTCACCCCTCCACTTT
.	.	TRBJ1-1	11	TRBV12-3/TRBV12-4	CASTVGSEAFF	TGTGCCAGCACCGTGGGCAGTGAAGCTTTCTTT
.	.	TRBJ2-7	15	TRBV5-1	CASSLGRDITYEQYF	TGCGCCAGCAGCCTGGGCCGGGACATTACCTACGAGCAGTACTTC
many	.	TRBJ2-4	16	TRBV15	CATSRAGSPAKNIQYF	TGTGCCACCAGCAGAGCAGGAAGCCCAGCCAAAAACATTCAGTACTTC
many	.	TRBJ2-5	15	TRBV5-1	CASSLDSMMGETQYF	TGCGCCAGCAGCTTGGACAGTATGATGGGGGAGACCCAGTACTTC
few	TRBD1	TRBJ2-2	16	TRBV11-2	CASRPGTGGYTGELFF	TGTGCCAGCAGACCTGGGACAGGGGGCTATACCGGGGAGCTGTTTTTT